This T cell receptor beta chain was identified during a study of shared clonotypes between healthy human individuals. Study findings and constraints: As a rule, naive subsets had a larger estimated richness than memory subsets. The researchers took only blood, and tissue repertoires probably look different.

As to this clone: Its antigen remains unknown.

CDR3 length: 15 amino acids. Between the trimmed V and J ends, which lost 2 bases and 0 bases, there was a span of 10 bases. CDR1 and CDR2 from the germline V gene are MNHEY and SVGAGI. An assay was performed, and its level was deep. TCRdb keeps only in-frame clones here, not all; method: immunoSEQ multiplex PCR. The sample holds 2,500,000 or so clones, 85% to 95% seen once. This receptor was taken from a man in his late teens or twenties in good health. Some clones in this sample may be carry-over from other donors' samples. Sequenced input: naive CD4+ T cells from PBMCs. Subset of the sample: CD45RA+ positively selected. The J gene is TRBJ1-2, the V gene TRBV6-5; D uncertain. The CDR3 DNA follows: TGTGCCAGCAGTTACCTAATTCCAGCTAACTATGGCTACACCTTC. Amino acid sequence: CASSYLIPANYGYTF.